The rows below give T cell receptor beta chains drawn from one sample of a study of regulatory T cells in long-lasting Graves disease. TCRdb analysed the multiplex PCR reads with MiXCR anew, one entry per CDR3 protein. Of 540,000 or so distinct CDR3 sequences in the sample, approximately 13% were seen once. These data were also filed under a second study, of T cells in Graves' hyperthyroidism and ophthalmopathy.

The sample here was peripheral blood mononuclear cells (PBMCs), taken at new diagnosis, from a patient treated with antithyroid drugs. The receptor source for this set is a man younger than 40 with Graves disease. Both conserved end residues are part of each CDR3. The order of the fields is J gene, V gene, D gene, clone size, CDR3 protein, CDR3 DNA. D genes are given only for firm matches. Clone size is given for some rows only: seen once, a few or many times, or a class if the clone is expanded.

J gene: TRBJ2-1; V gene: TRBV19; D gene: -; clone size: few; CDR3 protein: CASSIGAGFAPSSYNEQFF; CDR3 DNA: TGTGCCAGTAGTATAGGGGCGGGGTTTGCGCCTAGCTCCTACAATGAGCAGTTCTTC
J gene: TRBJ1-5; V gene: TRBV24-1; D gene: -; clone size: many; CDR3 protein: CATSDSGGVQPQHF; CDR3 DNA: TGTGCCACCAGTGATTCGGGGGGCGTGCAGCCCCAGCATTTT
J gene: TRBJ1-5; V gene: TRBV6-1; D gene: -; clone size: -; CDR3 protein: CASRLRGGGNQPQHF; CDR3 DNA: TGTGCCAGCAGATTGCGCGGGGGCGGCAATCAGCCCCAGCATTTT
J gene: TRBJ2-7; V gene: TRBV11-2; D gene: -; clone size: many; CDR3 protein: CASSSGLAYEQYF; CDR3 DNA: TGTGCCAGCAGTTCGGGACTGGCATACGAGCAGTACTTC
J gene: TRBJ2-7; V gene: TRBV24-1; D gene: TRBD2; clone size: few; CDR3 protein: CATSDTTSGHNYEQYF; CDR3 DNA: TGTGCCACCAGTGACACAACTAGCGGGCACAACTACGAGCAGTACTTC
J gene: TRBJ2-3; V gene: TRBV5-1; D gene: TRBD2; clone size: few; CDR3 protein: CASSLRVAGSGTDTQYF; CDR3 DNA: TGCGCCAGCAGCTTGAGGGTAGCGGGAAGCGGCACAGATACGCAGTATTTT
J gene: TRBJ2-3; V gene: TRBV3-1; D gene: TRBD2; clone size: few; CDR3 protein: CASSPTLGLGTDTQYF; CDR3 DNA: TGTGCCAGCAGCCCGACTTTGGGACTAGGCACAGATACGCAGTATTTT
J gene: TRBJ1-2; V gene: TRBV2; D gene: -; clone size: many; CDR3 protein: CASRINQGFFGGYTF; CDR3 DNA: TGTGCCAGCAGGATAAATCAGGGATTTTTTGGTGGCTACACCTTC
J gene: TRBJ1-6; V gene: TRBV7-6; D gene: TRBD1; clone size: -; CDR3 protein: CASSSRTGSVLHF; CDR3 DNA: TGTGCCAGCAGCTCAAGGACAGGGTCGGTCCTCCACTTT
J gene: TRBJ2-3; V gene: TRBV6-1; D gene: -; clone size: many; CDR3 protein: CASHGTSLTDTQYF; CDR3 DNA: TGTGCCAGCCACGGGACAAGCCTCACAGATACGCAGTATTTT
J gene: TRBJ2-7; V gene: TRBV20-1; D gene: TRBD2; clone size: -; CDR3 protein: CSASQAPGTSGRRPTYEQYF; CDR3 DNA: TGCAGTGCTAGCCAGGCCCCCGGGACTAGCGGGAGGAGACCCACCTACGAGCAGTACTTC
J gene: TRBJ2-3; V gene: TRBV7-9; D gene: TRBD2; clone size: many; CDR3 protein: CASSLEGTSGHTDTQYF; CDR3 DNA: TGTGCCAGCAGCTTAGAAGGGACTAGCGGACACACAGATACGCAGTATTTT
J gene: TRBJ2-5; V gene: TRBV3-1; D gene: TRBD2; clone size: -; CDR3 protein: CASSQPAGEEETQYF; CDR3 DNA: TGTGCCAGCAGCCAACCAGCGGGAGAAGAAGAGACCCAGTACTTC
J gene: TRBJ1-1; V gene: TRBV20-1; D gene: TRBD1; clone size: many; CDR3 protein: CSAHSGTGDTEAFF; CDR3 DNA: TGCAGTGCTCATTCAGGGACAGGTGACACTGAAGCTTTCTTT
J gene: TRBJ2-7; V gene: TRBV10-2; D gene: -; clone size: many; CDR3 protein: CASSEYTGLRDEQYF; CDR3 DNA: TGCGCCAGCAGTGAGTACACAGGACTTAGAGACGAGCAGTACTTC
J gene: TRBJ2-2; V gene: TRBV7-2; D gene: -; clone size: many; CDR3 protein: CASSSSPGIGELFF; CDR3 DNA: TGTGCCAGCAGCTCCTCTCCAGGGATCGGGGAGCTGTTTTTT
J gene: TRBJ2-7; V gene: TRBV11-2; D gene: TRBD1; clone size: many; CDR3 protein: CASSRGQGGDEQYF; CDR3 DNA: TGTGCCAGCAGCCGCGGACAGGGGGGGGACGAGCAGTACTTC
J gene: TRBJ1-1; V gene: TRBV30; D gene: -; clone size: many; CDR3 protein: CAWRLSWREGGEAFF; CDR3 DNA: TGTGCCTGGAGATTATCTTGGAGGGAAGGTGGTGAAGCTTTCTTT
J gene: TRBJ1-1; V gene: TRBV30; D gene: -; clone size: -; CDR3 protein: CAWSVPPNEGGTEAFF; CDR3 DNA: TGTGCCTGGAGTGTACCCCCCAACGAGGGGGGCACTGAAGCTTTCTTT
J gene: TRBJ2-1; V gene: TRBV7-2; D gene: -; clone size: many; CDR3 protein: CASSLRGSTYNEQFF; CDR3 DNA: TGTGCCAGCAGCTTGAGGGGCTCCACCTACAATGAGCAGTTCTTC
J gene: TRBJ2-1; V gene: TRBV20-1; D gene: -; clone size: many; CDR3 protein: CSARVGGYLPYNEQFF; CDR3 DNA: TGCAGTGCTAGAGTTGGGGGTTATTTGCCCTACAATGAGCAGTTCTTC
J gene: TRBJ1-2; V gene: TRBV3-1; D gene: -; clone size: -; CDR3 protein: CASSQVTRDYGYTF; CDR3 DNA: TGTGCCAGCAGCCAAGTTACCCGGGACTATGGCTACACCTTC
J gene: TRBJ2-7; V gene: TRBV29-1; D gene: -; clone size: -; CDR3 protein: CSVIRLTDNEQYF; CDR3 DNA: TGCAGCGTTATAAGACTGACTGACAATGAGCAGTACTTC
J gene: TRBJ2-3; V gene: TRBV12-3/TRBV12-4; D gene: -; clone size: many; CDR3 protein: CASRRPGDTQYF; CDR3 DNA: TGTGCCAGCAGGAGACCAGGAGATACGCAGTATTTT
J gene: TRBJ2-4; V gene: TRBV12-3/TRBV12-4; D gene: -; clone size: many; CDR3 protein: CASTQSQGAKNIQYF; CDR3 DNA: TGTGCCAGCACCCAGTCCCAGGGGGCCAAAAACATTCAGTACTTC
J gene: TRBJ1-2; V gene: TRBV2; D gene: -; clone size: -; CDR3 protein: CASSEEQHYGYTF; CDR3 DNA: TGTGCCAGCAGTGAAGAACAGCACTATGGCTACACCTTC
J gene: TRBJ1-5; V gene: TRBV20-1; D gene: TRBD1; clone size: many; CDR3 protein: CSADGTDSNQPQHF; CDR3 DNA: TGCAGTGCCGACGGGACAGATAGCAATCAGCCCCAGCATTTT
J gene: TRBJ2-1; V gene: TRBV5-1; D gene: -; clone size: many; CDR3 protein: CASSLTLREQFF; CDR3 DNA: TGCGCCAGCAGCTTGACTCTCCGGGAGCAGTTCTTC
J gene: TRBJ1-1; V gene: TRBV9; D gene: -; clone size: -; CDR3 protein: CASSVGGEGSAFF; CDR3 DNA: TGTGCCAGCAGCGTAGGTGGGGAGGGCTCGGCTTTCTTT
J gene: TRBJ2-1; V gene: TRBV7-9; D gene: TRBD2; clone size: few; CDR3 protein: CASSLAWLAGGLINEQFF; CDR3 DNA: TGTGCCAGCAGCTTAGCCTGGCTAGCGGGAGGATTAATCAATGAGCAGTTCTTC
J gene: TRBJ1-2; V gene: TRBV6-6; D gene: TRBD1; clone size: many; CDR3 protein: CASSYSTYRGLSGGYTF; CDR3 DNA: TGTGCCAGCAGTTACTCGACCTACAGGGGGTTGAGTGGTGGCTACACCTTC
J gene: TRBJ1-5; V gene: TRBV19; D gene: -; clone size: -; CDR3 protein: CASSMSYRGRQPQHF; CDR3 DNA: TGTGCCAGTAGTATGAGTTACCGGGGAAGGCAGCCCCAGCATTTT
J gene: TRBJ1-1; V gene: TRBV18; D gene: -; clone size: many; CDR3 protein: CASSSWTVDTEAFF; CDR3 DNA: TGTGCCAGCTCAAGCTGGACAGTCGACACTGAAGCTTTCTTT
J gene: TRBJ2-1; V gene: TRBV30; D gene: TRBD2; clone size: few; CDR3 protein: CALVGASGRAHNEQFF; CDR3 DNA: TGTGCCTTAGTCGGGGCTAGCGGGAGGGCCCACAATGAGCAGTTCTTC
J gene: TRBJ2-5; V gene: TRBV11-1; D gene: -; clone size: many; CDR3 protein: CASSFGGSQETQYF; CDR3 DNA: TGTGCCAGCTCGTTTGGTGGGAGCCAAGAGACCCAGTACTTC
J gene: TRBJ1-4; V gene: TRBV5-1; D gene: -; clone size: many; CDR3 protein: CASSLDRDGLFF; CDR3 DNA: TGCGCCAGCAGCTTGGACAGGGACGGACTGTTTTTT
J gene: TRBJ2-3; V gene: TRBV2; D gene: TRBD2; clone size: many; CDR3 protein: CASSDLAGGIDTQYF; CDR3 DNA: TGTGCCAGCAGTGACTTAGCGGGAGGCATAGATACGCAGTATTTT
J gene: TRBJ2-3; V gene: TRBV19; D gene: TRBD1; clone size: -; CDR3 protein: CASSILLDRGTDTQYF; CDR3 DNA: TGTGCCAGTAGTATTCTTCTCGACAGGGGCACAGATACGCAGTATTTT
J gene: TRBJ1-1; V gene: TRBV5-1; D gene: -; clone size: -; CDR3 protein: CASSRSTEGTETFF; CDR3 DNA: TGCGCCAGCAGCAGATCGACAGAGGGCACTGAAACTTTCTTT
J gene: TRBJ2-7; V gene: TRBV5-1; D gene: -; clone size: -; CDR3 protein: CASSLGEGGGQYF; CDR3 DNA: TGCGCCAGCAGCTTGGGAGAGGGGGGTGGGCAGTACTTC
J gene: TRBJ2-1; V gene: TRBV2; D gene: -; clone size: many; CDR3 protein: CAVDYNEQFF; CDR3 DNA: TGTGCCGTAGATTACAATGAGCAGTTCTTC
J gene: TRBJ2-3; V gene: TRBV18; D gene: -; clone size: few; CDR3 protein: CASSPPASSPADTQYF; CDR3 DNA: TGTGCCAGCTCACCCCCCGCTAGCTCTCCGGCAGATACGCAGTATTTT
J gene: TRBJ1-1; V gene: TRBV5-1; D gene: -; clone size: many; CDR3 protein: CASSGPGVGNTEAFF; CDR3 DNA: TGCGCCAGCAGCGGACCCGGAGTAGGGAACACTGAAGCTTTCTTT
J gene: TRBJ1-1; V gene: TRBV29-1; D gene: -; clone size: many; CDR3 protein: CSVEDSSFGDTEAFF; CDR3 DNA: TGCAGCGTTGAAGATTCTTCCTTTGGGGACACTGAAGCTTTCTTT
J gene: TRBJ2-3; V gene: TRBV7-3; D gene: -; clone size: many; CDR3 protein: CASSPQGHRDTQYF; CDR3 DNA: TGTGCCAGCAGCCCCCAGGGACACCGAGATACGCAGTATTTT
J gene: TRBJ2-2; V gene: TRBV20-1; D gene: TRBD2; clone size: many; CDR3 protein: CSARDPLAGTTGELFF; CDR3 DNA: TGCAGTGCTAGAGATCCCCTAGCGGGTACCACCGGGGAGCTGTTTTTT
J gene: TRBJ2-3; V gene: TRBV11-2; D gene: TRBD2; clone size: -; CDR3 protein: CASSSTSGIGTDTQYF; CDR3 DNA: TGTGCCAGCAGCTCAACTAGCGGGATTGGCACAGATACGCAGTATTTT
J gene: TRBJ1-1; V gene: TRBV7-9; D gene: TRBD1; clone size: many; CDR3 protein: CASRDRDAEAFF; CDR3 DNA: TGTGCCAGCAGGGACAGGGATGCTGAAGCTTTCTTT
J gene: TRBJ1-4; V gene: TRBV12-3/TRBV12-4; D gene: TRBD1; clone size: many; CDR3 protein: CASSPFRGGTAREKLFF; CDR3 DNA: TGTGCCAGCAGTCCATTTCGGGGCGGGACAGCTCGCGAAAAACTGTTTTTT
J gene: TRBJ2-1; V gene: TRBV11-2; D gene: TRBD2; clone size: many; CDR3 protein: CASSLSVSGSSSYNEQFF; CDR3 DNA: TGTGCCAGCAGCTTATCCGTCAGCGGGAGTTCGTCCTACAATGAGCAGTTCTTC
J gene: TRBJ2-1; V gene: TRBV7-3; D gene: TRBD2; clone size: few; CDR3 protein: CASSKLAGYNEQFF; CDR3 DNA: TGTGCCAGCAGCAAACTAGCGGGATACAATGAGCAGTTCTTC
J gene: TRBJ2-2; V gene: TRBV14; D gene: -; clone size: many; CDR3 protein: CASSQSGRGIGELFF; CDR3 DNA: TGTGCCAGCAGCCAATCCGGGAGAGGGATCGGGGAGCTGTTTTTT
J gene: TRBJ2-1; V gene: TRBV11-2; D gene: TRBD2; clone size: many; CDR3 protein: CASSPYLAGDTNEQFF; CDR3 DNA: TGTGCCAGCAGCCCTTACCTAGCGGGAGATACTAATGAGCAGTTCTTC
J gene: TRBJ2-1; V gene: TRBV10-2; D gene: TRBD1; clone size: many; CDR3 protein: CASSDHRTGASYNEQFF; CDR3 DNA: TGCGCCAGCAGTGACCATCGGACAGGGGCTTCCTACAATGAGCAGTTCTTC
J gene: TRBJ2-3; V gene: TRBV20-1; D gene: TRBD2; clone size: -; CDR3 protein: CSAAPGLAGPDTQYF; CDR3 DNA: TGCAGTGCTGCCCCGGGACTAGCGGGACCAGATACGCAGTATTTT